This TCR beta chain was sequenced for a study of human T cells and chemical hapten exposure. As for time point: pre-sensitization, week 0. Treatment of the sample: therapeutic diphenylcyclopropenone sensitization with weekly scalp DPC. This clonotype was detected many times. Germline V gene data show CDR1 as MDHEN and CDR2 as SYDVKM. Trimming removed 8 bases at V and 4 bases at J, with 14 bases between. There are 13 residues in the CDR3. TCRdb used MiXCR to reprocess the RACE reads, holding one entry per CDR3 protein. The repertoire holds some 84,000 distinct CDR3 sequences, with 7.5% to 9.5% as singletons.

Sequencing used whole blood, obtained in connection with sensitization to the hapten diphenylcyclopropenone (DPC). The source is a man between 40 and 49 years old with alopecia areata. Some clones in this sample may be carry-over from other donors' samples. The chain couples TRBV28 to TRBJ1-1; possible D gene TRBD1, 6 bases. Written as DNA, the CDR3 is TGTGCCAGCCAGGGGCAGGGCTTCACTGAAGCTTTCTTT. This translates into CASQGQGFTEAFF.